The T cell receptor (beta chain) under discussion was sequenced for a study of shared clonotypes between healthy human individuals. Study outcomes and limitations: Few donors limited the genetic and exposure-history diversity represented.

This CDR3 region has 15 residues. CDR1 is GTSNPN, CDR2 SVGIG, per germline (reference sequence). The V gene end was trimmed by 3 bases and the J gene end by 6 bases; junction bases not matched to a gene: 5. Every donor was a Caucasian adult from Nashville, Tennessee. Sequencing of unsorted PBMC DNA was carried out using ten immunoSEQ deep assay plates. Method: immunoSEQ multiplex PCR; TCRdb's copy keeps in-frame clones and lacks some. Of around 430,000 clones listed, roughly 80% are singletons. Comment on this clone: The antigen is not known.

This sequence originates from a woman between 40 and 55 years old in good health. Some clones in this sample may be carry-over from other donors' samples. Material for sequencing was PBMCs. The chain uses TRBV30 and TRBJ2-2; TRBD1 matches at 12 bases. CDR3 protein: CAWSRDRGRAGELFF. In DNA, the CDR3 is TGTGCCTGGAGCCGGGACAGGGGGCGCGCCGGGGAGCTGTTTTTT.